Each of the 3 T cell receptor beta chains below was sequenced from the same sample in a study of cytomegalovirus exposure and HLA in healthy donors. In the PCR, 60 Vbeta and 13 Jbeta primers were used. Generated by immunoSEQ multiplex PCR, the TCRdb table keeps only in-frame clones and is missing some. Found here are roughly 100,000 clones, more than 75% of them singletons; the top ten hold 10%. Sequenced sample: PBMCs. These receptors all come from a woman under 30 in good health and CMV-seropositive.

This clone was observed a few times. The chain combines TRBV18 with TRBJ2-4; 12 nucleotides agree with TRBD2. The CDR3 is made up of 19 amino acids. Unmatched junction bases numbered 8, after V lost 2 bases and J lost 0 bases. The germline V gene encodes CDR1 KGHSH and CDR2 LQKENI. CDR3 DNA: TGTGCCAGCTCACCAACGGGACTAGCGGGCTTCCTAGCCAAAAACATTCAGTACTTC. Translating it yields CASSPTGLAGFLAKNIQYF.

The CDR3 reads CASKQAYSGNTIYF. The CDR3 DNA reads as TGTGCCAGCAAGCAGGCCTACTCTGGAAACACCATATATTTT. The chain combines TRBV6-1 with TRBJ1-3; D gene unclear. There are 14 residues in the CDR3. The V end was cut by 7 bases, the J end by 0 bases, with 10 bases between. Germline V lookup: CDR1 MNHNS, CDR2 SASEGT.

The chain joins TRBV6-1 to TRBJ2-3; 10 bases line up with TRBD1. In germline, CDR1 is MNHNS, CDR2 SASEGT. The CDR3 totals 16 residues. J was trimmed by 5 bases and V by 4 bases; bases with no gene match: 9. In DNA, the CDR3 is TGTGCCAGCAGTGTAGTATGGGACAGGGGTATAGATACGCAGTATTTT. This sequence encodes CASSVVWDRGIDTQYF.